The T cell receptor (beta chain) under discussion was sequenced for a study of tumor-infiltrating lymphocytes in primary liver carcinoma. Turning to the study itself: Primary liver carcinoma, confirmed by histopathology, was surgically resected.

Out of unsorted whole blood came the blood RNA, and germline DNA was extracted as well. Chronic HBV infection was present in the patients, who were treatment-naive. Surgery was preceded by the collection of roughly 4 milliliters of peripheral blood. A primer matching the constant region was used to make TCR beta cDNA from around 550 ng of total RNA. Employing slightly modified ARM-PCR, three nested multiplex PCR rounds were run, and these gave rise to the TCR beta libraries. It was with TRBV1-TRBV30 forward primers and a C-beta reverse primer that the first two PCR rounds were run, at about 9 cycles each. TCRdb called the multiplex PCR reads again in MiXCR, with one record for every CDR3 protein. This table has approximately 300,000 distinct CDR3 sequences, 65% appearing once. The V gene's germline CDR1 is GTSNPN and CDR2 SVGIG (reference sequence). The CDR3 extends over 14 amino acids. The V gene lost 2 bases and the J gene lost 5 bases, with 15 bases spanning the gap.

The receptor was isolated from a middle-aged man with primary liver carcinoma and hepatitis B virus infection. The sequenced material came from peripheral blood. This chain connects TRBV30 to TRBJ1-1; D might be TRBD1 (6 bases). CDR3 loop: CAWSSMTGKTEAFF. DNA for the CDR3: TGTGCCTGGAGTTCAATGACAGGAAAAACTGAAGCTTTCTTT. Full variable domain (remainder filled in from reference TRBV30 and TRBJ1-1): SQTIHQWPATLVQPVGSPLSLECTVEGTSNPNLYWYRQAAGRGLQLLFYSVGIGQISSEVPQNLSASRPQDRQFILSSKKLLLSDSGFYLCAWSSMTGKTEAFFGQGTRLTVV.